A single sample gave rise to the 14 T cell receptor beta chains below, sequenced in a study of T cells in tumors and immune-related adverse events. Assay: immunoSEQ multiplex PCR; the TCRdb copy retains only in-frame clones and omits some. The sample contains fewer than 900 clones, 90% of which appear only once. The sample in question was kidney tissue, obtained from a patient treated with anti-PD-1 therapy. The receptor source for this set is a female donor with metastatic renal cell carcinoma.

This clone is hyperexpanded by share. The genes are TRBV15 and TRBJ1-5; no clear D. CDR1 and CDR2 from the germline V gene are LNHNV and YYDKDF (reference sequence). This CDR3 region has 15 residues. With 3 bases removed from V and 0 bases from J, the gap between germline ends came to 9 bases. In DNA form, the CDR3 reads TGTGCCACCAGCAGGCAGGTTTATAGCAATCAGCCCCAGCATTTT. It specifies CATSRQVYSNQPQHF. The full variable domain, completed using reference TRBV15 and TRBJ1-5, is DAMVIQNPRYQVTQFGKPVTLSCSQTLNHNVMYWYQQKSSQAPKLLFHYYDKDFNNEADTPDNFQSRRPNTSFCFLDIRSPGLGDTAMYLCATSRQVYSNQPQHFGDGTRLSIL.

The chain carries TRBV7-9 and TRBJ1-1; weak D call: TRBD1 (5 bases). This CDR3 contains 16 residues. CDR1 and CDR2 (germline): SEHNR, FQNEAQ (reference sequence). V lost 5 bases to trimming and J lost 0 bases, with 16 bases between them. In DNA, the CDR3 is TGTGCCAGCAGCCCCGGGGGACGGGGCCTGAACACTGAAGCTTTCTTT. It is translated as CASSPGGRGLNTEAFF.

V and J are TRBV19 and TRBJ2-1, with D hard to call. The CDR3 is made up of 14 amino acids. CDR1 and CDR2 from the germline V gene are LNHDA and SQIVND (reference sequence). V lost 3 bases, J lost 2 bases, and 8 bases lay in between. CDR3 DNA sequence: TGTGCCAGTAGTATGCCGGGTCCCTACAATGAGCAGTTCTTC. This codes for CASSMPGPYNEQFF.

The rearrangement links TRBV19 to TRBJ2-7, with D perhaps matching TRBD2 (5 bases). The CDR3 is 17 amino acids. Looked up from germline, CDR1 is LNHDA and CDR2 is SQIVND (reference sequence). V was trimmed by 1 base and J by 4 bases, leaving 20 bases between them. CDR3 loop: CASSIGGSQESSYEQYF. The CDR3, as DNA: TGTGCCAGTAGTATAGGAGGGAGTCAGGAGAGCTCTTACGAGCAGTACTTC.

With respect to this clone: One end of the junction is discordant with germline, which a read error may explain. The chain links TRBV4-1 to TRBJ2-4; 15 bases are a match to TRBD2. CDR1 and CDR2 from the germline V gene are MGHRA and YSYEKL. CDR3 size: 17 residues. The CDR3 sequence: CASSQGTSGGAINIQYF. CDR3 nucleotide sequence: TGCGCCAGCAGCCAAGGGACTAGCGGGGGGGCCATAAACATTCAGTACTTC.

This rearrangement joins TRBV6-1 to TRBJ2-5, with TRBD2 identical over 12 bases. CDR3 length equals 15 residues. V was pared by 2 bases and J by 2 bases, with 0 bases of the junction left unmatched. Germline V CDR1 and CDR2: MNHNS, SASEGT. The CDR3: CASSELAGGQETQYF. In nucleotides, the CDR3 is TGTGCCAGCAGTGAACTAGCGGGGGGGCAAGAGACCCAGTACTTC.

The rearrangement links TRBV2 to TRBJ1-5, with D hard to call. Trimming shortened V by 2 bases and J by 0 bases, and 11 bases separated the two germline ends. Germline CDR1 SNHLY, CDR2 FYNNEI. CDR3 size: 16 residues. The chain's CDR3 is CASSEIQGFSNQPQHF. CDR3 bases: TGTGCCAGCAGTGAAATACAAGGGTTTAGCAATCAGCCCCAGCATTTT.

The chain carries TRBV6-6 and TRBJ1-4; D is undetermined. V was pared by 7 bases and J by 7 bases, with 13 bases between. There are 13 residues in the CDR3. From germline, CDR1 is MNHNY and CDR2 SVGAGI (reference sequence). CDR3 coding DNA: TGTGCCAGCAAGAGGATATTTGCTGAAAAACTGTTTTTT. It is translated as CASKRIFAEKLFF.

The chain recombines TRBV18 with TRBJ2-5; no firm D call. Deletions cut 4 bases from V and 3 bases from J, with 6 bases between. This CDR3 has 12 amino acids. Germline V gives CDR1 KGHSH, CDR2 LQKENI. CDR3 coding DNA: TGTGCCAGCTCACGATCGGAAGAGACCCAGTACTTC. This sequence encodes CASSRSEETQYF.

The CDR3 DNA follows: TGTGCCAGCAGCTTAGTACTAGGACAGGGCAATGAGCAGTTCTTC. It codes for CASSLVLGQGNEQFF. V usage is TRBV7-9 and J usage is TRBJ2-1; 8 nucleotides agree with TRBD1. V was pared by 1 base and J by 6 bases, with 5 bases of the junction left unmatched. From germline, CDR1 is SEHNR and CDR2 FQNEAQ (reference sequence). This CDR3 spans 15 amino acids. Full variable domain (missing parts from reference TRBV7-9 and TRBJ2-1): DTGVSQNPRHKITKRGQNVTFRCDPISEHNRLYWYRQTLGQGPEFLTYFQNEAQLEKSRLLSDRFSAERPKGSFSTLEIQRTEQGDSAMYLCASSLVLGQGNEQFFGPGTRLTVL.

This clone appeared once. This sequence joins TRBV30 and TRBJ1-1, with unresolved D. Germline-derived CDR1 and CDR2 are GTSNPN and SVGIG (reference sequence). CDR3 length: 11 residues. The V end was cut by 6 bases, the J end by 1 base, with 6 bases between. The CDR3 loop is CACERNTEAFF. CDR3 nucleotide sequence: TGTGCCTGTGAGAGGAACACTGAAGCTTTCTTT.

The chain joins TRBV5-4 to TRBJ1-3; D is uncertain. CDR3 length equals 14 residues. Trimming cost V 0 bases and J 3 bases, with 7 bases left between them. Germline V gene sequence: CDR1 SGHNT, CDR2 YYREEE (reference sequence). For the CDR3, the DNA is TGTGCCAGCAGCTTGGCCCCCAATGGAAACACCATATATTTT. It codes for CASSLAPNGNTIYF.

The chain carries TRBV9 and TRBJ1-2, with a possible D match to TRBD1 (5 bases). The CDR3 has 16 amino acids. Trimming took off 4 bases at V and 5 bases at J, with 21 bases between the two ends. Germline V gives CDR1 SGDLS, CDR2 YYNGEE. As DNA, the CDR3 is TGTGCCAGCAGCCCCCAGAGTACGGGGCCCCAATATGGCTACACCTTC. Its translation is CASSPQSTGPQYGYTF. The complete variable domain, with remaining parts taken from reference TRBV9 and TRBJ1-2, reads DSGVTQTPKHLITATGQRVTLRCSPRSGDLSVYWYQQSLDQGLQFLIQYYNGEERAKGNILERFSAQQFPDLHSELNLSSLELGDSALYFCASSPQSTGPQYGYTFGSGTRLTVV.

The CDR3 bases are TGTGCCAGTAGTACGCGGAGTCAGCCCCAGCATTTT. Its translation is CASSTRSQPQHF. J is TRBJ1-5 and V is TRBV19, with no clear D. The V end lost 4 bases, the J end lost 6 bases, and 7 bases lay between the germline ends. The CDR3 runs 12 residues. From germline, CDR1 is LNHDA and CDR2 SQIVND (reference sequence). Drawing the rest from reference TRBV19 and TRBJ1-5, the complete variable domain is DGGITQSPKYLFRKEGQNVTLSCEQNLNHDAMYWYRQDPGQGLRLIYYSQIVNDFQKGDIAEGYSVSREKKESFPLTVTSAQKNPTAFYLCASSTRSQPQHFGDGTRLSIL.